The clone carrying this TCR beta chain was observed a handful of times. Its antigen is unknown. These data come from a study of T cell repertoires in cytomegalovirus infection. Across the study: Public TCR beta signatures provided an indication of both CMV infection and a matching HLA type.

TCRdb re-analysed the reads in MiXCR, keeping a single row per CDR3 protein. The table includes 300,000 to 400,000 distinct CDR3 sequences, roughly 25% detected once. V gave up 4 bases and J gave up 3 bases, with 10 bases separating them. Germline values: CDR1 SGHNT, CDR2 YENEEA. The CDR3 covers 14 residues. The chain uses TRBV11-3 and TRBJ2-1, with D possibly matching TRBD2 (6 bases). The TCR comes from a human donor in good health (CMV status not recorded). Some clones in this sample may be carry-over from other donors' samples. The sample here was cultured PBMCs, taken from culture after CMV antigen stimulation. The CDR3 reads CASSSTGVYNEQFF. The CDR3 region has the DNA TGTGCCAGCAGCTCGACGGGAGTCTACAATGAGCAGTTCTTC.